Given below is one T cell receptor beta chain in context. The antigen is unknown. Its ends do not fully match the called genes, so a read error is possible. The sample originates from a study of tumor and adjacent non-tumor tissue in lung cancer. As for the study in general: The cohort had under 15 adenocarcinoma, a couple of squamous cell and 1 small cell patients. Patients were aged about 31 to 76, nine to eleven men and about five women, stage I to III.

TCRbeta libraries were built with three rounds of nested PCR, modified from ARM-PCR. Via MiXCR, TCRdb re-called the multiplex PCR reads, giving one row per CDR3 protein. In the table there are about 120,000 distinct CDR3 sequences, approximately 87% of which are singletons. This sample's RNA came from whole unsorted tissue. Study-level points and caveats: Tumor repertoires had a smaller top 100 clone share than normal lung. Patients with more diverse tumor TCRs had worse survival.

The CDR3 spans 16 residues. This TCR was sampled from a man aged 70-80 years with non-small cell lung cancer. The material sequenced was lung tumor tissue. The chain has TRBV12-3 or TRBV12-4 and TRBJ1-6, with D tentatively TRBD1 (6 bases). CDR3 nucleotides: TGTGCCAGCACCTCCGGGACATGGGGCTATAATTCGCCCCTCCACTTC. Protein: CASTSGTWGYNSPLHF.